The 28 T cell receptor beta chains reported below all come from one sample, sequenced in a study of OX40 agonist ivuxolimab in advanced cancers. TCRdb's table, derived via immunoSEQ multiplex PCR, lists solely in-frame clones and lacks some. The sample has roughly 63,000 clones; roughly nine tenths are singletons. The source material was CD4+ or CD8+ T cells sorted from blood, sampled in a trial of the OX40 agonist ivuxolimab. Receptors were obtained from an adult with an advanced solid tumor such as melanoma, head and neck, liver or kidney cancer.

The rearrangement uses TRBV28 and TRBJ2-5, with 12 bases fitting TRBD2. The CDR3 runs to 18 residues. The V and J ends lost 4 bases and 3 bases, in that order; junction bases with no gene match: 12. Germline V gene data show CDR1 as MDHEN and CDR2 as SYDVKM. CDR3 amino acids: CASSSYPIRLAGEETQYF. DNA for the CDR3: TGTGCCAGCAGTTCCTACCCCATTCGACTAGCGGGAGAAGAGACCCAGTACTTC.

This chain joins TRBV11-2 and TRBJ2-1; weak D call: TRBD2 (6 bases). V lost 0 bases to trimming and J lost 0 bases, with 15 bases between them. The CDR3 runs to 18 residues. Germline CDR1 is SGHAT and CDR2 is FQNNGV. In nucleotides, the CDR3 is TGTGCCAGCAGCTTAGATATAGGGACTCCGAGCTCCTACAATGAGCAGTTCTTC. Its translation: CASSLDIGTPSSYNEQFF. The full variable domain, with the rest looked up from reference TRBV11-2 and TRBJ2-1, is EAGVAQSPRYKIIEKRQSVAFWCNPISGHATLYWYQQILGQGPKLLIQFQNNGVVDDSQLPKDRFSAERLKGVDSTLKIQPAKLEDSAVYLCASSLDIGTPSSYNEQFFGPGTRLTVL.

This chain connects TRBV14 to TRBJ1-2, with D uncertain. Trimming left V 4 bases short and J 4 bases short, with 10 bases between. The germline CDR1 and CDR2 sequences are SGHDN and FVKESK. CDR3 size: 13 residues. In DNA, the CDR3 is TGTGCCAGCAGCCCTCGCGGCAGCTATGGCTACACCTTC. Protein product: CASSPRGSYGYTF.

This chain uses TRBV7-9 with TRBJ1-5; 7 positions match TRBD1. This CDR3 is 14 amino acids long. The junction had 3 bases not matched to a gene; V was cut back by 5 bases and J by 2 bases. The germline V gene encodes CDR1 SEHNR and CDR2 FQNEAQ (reference sequence). The CDR3 DNA reads TGTGCCAGCAGCCTAGGACAGGGCAATCAGCCCCAGCATTTT. Amino acids: CASSLGQGNQPQHF.

To note about this clone: The same CDR3 can be traced to other DNA sequences in this sample. This chain joins TRBV27 and TRBJ1-1; D is unclear. V lost 0 bases to trimming and J lost 0 bases, with 8 bases between them. In germline, CDR1 is MNHEY, CDR2 SMNVEV (reference sequence). The length of the CDR3 is 15 residues. The DNA for the CDR3 is TGTGCCAGCAGTTTATCGAGGAGGATGAACACTGAAGCTTTCTTT. Residues: CASSLSRRMNTEAFF.

This clone was seen a single time. V and J are TRBV6-1 and TRBJ2-7; D gene uncertain. The CDR3 has 13 amino acids. Looked up from germline, CDR1 is MNHNS and CDR2 is SASEGT. V was shortened by 2 bases and J by 0 bases, with 5 bases between the two germline ends. The CDR3 nucleotides read TGTGCCAGCAGTGAATGGAGCTCCTACGAGCAGTACTTC. Residues: CASSEWSSYEQYF.

The genes are TRBV19 and TRBJ1-2, with 7 bases matching TRBD1. Germline V gene data show CDR1 as LNHDA and CDR2 as SQIVND (reference sequence). The CDR3 is 13 residues long. After removal of 7 bases from V and 2 bases from J, the junction contained 4 bases not matched to a gene. CDR3 loop: CASTLTGNYGYTF. The CDR3 DNA follows: TGTGCCAGTACCCTGACAGGGAACTATGGCTACACCTTC.

The rearrangement joins TRBV19 to TRBJ2-7; D gene unclear. The CDR3 consists of 16 residues. The germline CDR1 and CDR2 sequences are LNHDA and SQIVND (reference sequence). Trimming stripped 7 bases from V and 0 bases from J, with 19 bases between. The CDR3 reads CASTPSAVYSSYEQYF. In DNA, the CDR3 is TGTGCCAGTACCCCGAGTGCGGTGTACAGCTCCTACGAGCAGTACTTC.

This sequence joins TRBV27 and TRBJ1-2; D remains unclear. Trimming stripped 8 bases from V and 3 bases from J, with 16 bases between. The length of the CDR3 is 14 residues. Germline CDR1 and CDR2: MNHEY and SMNVEV (reference sequence). For the CDR3, the DNA is TGTGCCAGCGCAACGAATCCCGGCTACTATGGCTACACCTTC. As protein: CASATNPGYYGYTF.

CDR3 in amino acids: CASSFSGRAGFEQFF. The CDR3 nucleotides read TGTGCCAGCAGTTTTAGCGGGAGGGCAGGATTTGAGCAGTTCTTC. This chain links TRBV27 with TRBJ2-1, with 11 nucleotides matching TRBD2. With V trimmed by 3 bases and J by 9 bases, 7 bases remained unmatched. Per germline, CDR1 MNHEY and CDR2 SMNVEV (reference sequence). This CDR3 contains 15 residues.

This clone was detected a few times. This CDR3 is also generated by other DNA sequences in the sample. Here the CDR3 DNA reads TGTGCCTGGAGGCGGACTAGCGGGGCAGATACGCAGTATTTT. It encodes CAWRRTSGADTQYF. The genes are TRBV30 and TRBJ2-3; TRBD2 agrees at 12 bases. The CDR3 runs 14 residues. Germline assignment: CDR1 GTSNPN and CDR2 SVGIG (reference sequence). J lost 4 bases, V lost 3 bases, and 2 bases had no gene match.

The chain employs TRBV7-9 and TRBJ2-3; 9 bases are shared with TRBD2. The CDR3 has 16 amino acids. The ends lost 6 bases at V and 3 bases at J; junction bases unmatched: 10. The germline V gene has CDR1 SEHNR and CDR2 FQNEAQ (reference sequence). CDR3 loop: CASRNRQREVTDTQYF. Here the CDR3 DNA reads TGTGCCAGCAGAAACAGGCAGCGGGAGGTAACAGATACGCAGTATTTT. Drawing the rest from reference TRBV7-9 and TRBJ2-3, the complete variable domain is DTGVSQNPRHKITKRGQNVTFRCDPISEHNRLYWYRQTLGQGPEFLTYFQNEAQLEKSRLLSDRFSAERPKGSFSTLEIQRTEQGDSAMYLCASRNRQREVTDTQYFGPGTRLTVL.

This chain connects TRBV5-6 to TRBJ2-7; 9 nucleotides agree with TRBD1. The V gene end was trimmed by 4 bases and the J gene end by 5 bases; junction bases not matched to a gene: 10. CDR3 size: 15 residues. Germline V lookup: CDR1 SGHDT, CDR2 YYEEEE. The CDR3 protein is CASSGAGQGLDEQYF. The CDR3 nucleotides read TGTGCCAGCAGCGGGGCGGGACAGGGTCTTGACGAGCAGTACTTC.

The gene calls are TRBV15 and TRBJ1-3; 10 positions agree with TRBD1. Germline V gene data show CDR1 as LNHNV and CDR2 as YYDKDF (reference sequence). Trimming cost V 6 bases and J 2 bases; bases outside gene matches: 4. The CDR3 is 15 amino acids. CDR3 residues: CATRSDRGPGNTIYF. DNA for the CDR3: TGTGCCACCAGATCCGACAGGGGGCCTGGAAACACCATATATTTT.

The gene calls are TRBV10-3 and TRBJ1-5, with 7 bases fitting TRBD1. The CDR3 totals 17 residues. Trimming took 3 bases from V and 1 from J; bases not matched to a gene: 9. CDR1 is ENHRY and CDR2 is SYGVKD in the germline V gene. The CDR3 DNA sequence: TGTGCCATCAGTGATCCGGCAGGGGGTCAAAGCAATCAGCCCCAGCATTTT. Encoded protein: CAISDPAGGQSNQPQHF.

The chain carries TRBV6-5 and TRBJ2-1; TRBD2 matches at 7 bases. The trim removed 2 bases at V and 10 bases at J, leaving 5 bases unmatched. There are 13 residues in the CDR3. From germline, CDR1 is MNHEY and CDR2 SVGAGI. CDR3 in amino acids: CASSYGYSGEQFF. CDR3 nucleotides: TGTGCCAGCAGTTACGGGTATAGCGGGGAGCAGTTCTTC.

The rearrangement links TRBV28 to TRBJ1-2; D gene uncertain. The CDR3 runs 13 residues. Deletions cut 1 base from V and 10 bases from J, with 13 bases between. Germline-derived CDR1 and CDR2 are MDHEN and SYDVKM. The CDR3 here is CASSLSAQRHYTF. Here the CDR3 DNA reads TGTGCCAGCAGTTTATCGGCGCAGCGGCACTACACCTTC.

The sample holds one count of this clone. The CDR3 DNA sequence: TGTGCCAGCTCCTCGGAGCGGGGCACAGATACGCAGTATTTT. Its protein is CASSSERGTDTQYF. The chain recombines TRBV18 with TRBJ2-3; a weak D match, TRBD2 (6 bases). Per the germline V gene, CDR1 is KGHSH and CDR2 is LQKENI. Trimming took off 6 bases at V and 1 base at J, with 11 bases between the two ends. This CDR3 spans 14 amino acids.

The chain links TRBV27 to TRBJ2-7; maybe TRBD2 (7 bases). This CDR3 has 16 amino acids. CDR1 MNHEY and CDR2 SMNVEV come from the germline V gene (reference sequence). V lost 5 bases to trimming and J lost 4 bases, with 21 bases between them. The CDR3, as DNA: TGTGCCAGCAGTACGGGGGGTGGGGACACTAAATACGAGCAGTACTTC. Protein product: CASSTGGGDTKYEQYF.

The chain has TRBV11-2 and TRBJ2-1; 8 bases agree with TRBD1. The CDR3 runs 15 residues. J was trimmed by 8 bases and V by 1 base; bases with no gene match: 7. Looked up from germline, CDR1 is SGHAT and CDR2 is FQNNGV. DNA for the CDR3: TGTGCCAGCAGCTTAGTCACAGGGGGTAGGTATGAGCAGTTCTTC. This codes for CASSLVTGGRYEQFF.

J is TRBJ1-1 and V is TRBV6-5; D call uncertain. V dropped 4 bases and J dropped 2 bases, with 5 bases sitting between them. CDR1 and CDR2 from the germline V gene are MNHEY and SVGAGI. The CDR3 has 12 amino acids. CDR3 nucleotide sequence: TGTGCCAGCAGTTCCAGAAACACTGAAGCTTTCTTT. Its translation is CASSSRNTEAFF.

This CDR3 reads CASSSKAGAVGYTF. The CDR3 DNA sequence: TGTGCCAGCAGCTCGAAGGCTGGGGCAGTAGGCTACACCTTC. The chain joins TRBV13 to TRBJ1-2; TRBD1 is a possible D gene (5 bases). The CDR3 consists of 14 residues. Germline loops: CDR1 PRHDT, CDR2 FYEKMQ (reference sequence). Trimming left V 4 bases short and J 8 bases short, with 17 bases between. The entire variable domain, with the rest obtained from reference TRBV13 and TRBJ1-2, is as follows: AAGVIQSPRHLIKEKRETATLKCYPIPRHDTVYWYQQGPGQDPQFLISFYEKMQSDKGSIPDRFSAQQFSDYHSELNMSSLELGDSALYFCASSSKAGAVGYTFGSGTRLTVV.

The chain carries TRBV7-9 and TRBJ2-1, with D possibly being TRBD2 (7 bases). The CDR3 is made up of 15 amino acids. The V end lost 4 bases, the J end lost 5 bases, and 15 bases lay between the germline ends. The germline gives CDR1 SEHNR, CDR2 FQNEAQ (reference sequence). The DNA for the CDR3 is TGTGCCAGCAGCTCCCCCGGGGGGCCCAACAATGAGCAGTTCTTC. This codes for CASSSPGGPNNEQFF.

The J gene is TRBJ2-7, the V gene TRBV27, with unresolved D. This CDR3 has 15 residues. The germline V gene has CDR1 MNHEY and CDR2 SMNVEV (reference sequence). With 0 bases removed from V and 3 bases from J, the gap between germline ends came to 12 bases. The CDR3, as DNA: TGTGCCAGCAGTTTATCGTGGCGGCTGAACTACGAGCAGTACTTC. Its translation is CASSLSWRLNYEQYF.

This clone appeared a single time. The chain has TRBV19 and TRBJ2-7; 11 bases are shared with TRBD2. V lost 5 bases and J lost 5; bases outside the gene matches: 8. The germline V gene has CDR1 LNHDA and CDR2 SQIVND (reference sequence). This CDR3 comprises 15 residues. CDR3 coding DNA: TGTGCCAGTAGTGATCTAGCGGGGGGTCTAGACGAGCAGTACTTC. This encodes CASSDLAGGLDEQYF.

This chain joins TRBV11-2 and TRBJ2-1, with D maybe TRBD1 (6 bases). The CDR3 is 16 residues long. Germline CDR1 and CDR2: SGHAT and FQNNGV. V lost 5 bases and J lost 3, with 17 bases in between. The CDR3 DNA follows: TGTGCCAGCAGCCTACCGGACAGTGAGATCTACAATGAGCAGTTCTTC. This gives the protein CASSLPDSEIYNEQFF.

On this clone itself: At one end the junction does not follow the germline gene, possibly because of a read error. This CDR3 reads CASSPPALAGPMGYPYEQYF. The CDR3 DNA sequence: TGTGCCAGCTCCCCACCGGCATTAGCGGGACCAATGGGTTATCCCTACGAGCAGTACTTC. V gene TRBV18 combines with J gene TRBJ2-7; TRBD2 aligns across 8 bases. CDR3 size: 20 residues. The V gene's germline CDR1 is KGHSH and CDR2 LQKENI.

V usage is TRBV19 and J usage is TRBJ1-2; the D is unclear. In germline, CDR1 is LNHDA, CDR2 SQIVND (reference sequence). Trimming left V 3 bases short and J 6 bases short, with 11 bases between. The CDR3 has 13 residues. The CDR3 sequence: CASSMAGFNGYTF. The CDR3 DNA sequence: TGTGCCAGTAGTATGGCAGGCTTCAATGGCTACACCTTC. The whole variable domain, filled in from reference TRBV19 and TRBJ1-2, reads DGGITQSPKYLFRKEGQNVTLSCEQNLNHDAMYWYRQDPGQGLRLIYYSQIVNDFQKGDIAEGYSVSREKKESFPLTVTSAQKNPTAFYLCASSMAGFNGYTFGSGTRLTVV.